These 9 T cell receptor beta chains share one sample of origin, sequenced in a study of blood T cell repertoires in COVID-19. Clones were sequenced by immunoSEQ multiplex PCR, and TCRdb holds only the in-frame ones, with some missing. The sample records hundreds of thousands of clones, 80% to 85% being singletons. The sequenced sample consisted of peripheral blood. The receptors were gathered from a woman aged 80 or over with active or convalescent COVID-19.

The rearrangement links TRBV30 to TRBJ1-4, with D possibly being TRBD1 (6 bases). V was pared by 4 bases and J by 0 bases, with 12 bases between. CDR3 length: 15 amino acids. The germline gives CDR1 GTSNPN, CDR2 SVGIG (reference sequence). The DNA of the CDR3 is TGTGCCTGGAAACAGGGCTCTTCAACTAATGAAAAACTGTTTTTT. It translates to CAWKQGSSTNEKLFF. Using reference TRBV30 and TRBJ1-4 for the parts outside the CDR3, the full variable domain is SQTIHQWPATLVQPVGSPLSLECTVEGTSNPNLYWYRQAAGRGLQLLFYSVGIGQISSEVPQNLSASRPQDRQFILSSKKLLLSDSGFYLCAWKQGSSTNEKLFFGSGTQLSVL.

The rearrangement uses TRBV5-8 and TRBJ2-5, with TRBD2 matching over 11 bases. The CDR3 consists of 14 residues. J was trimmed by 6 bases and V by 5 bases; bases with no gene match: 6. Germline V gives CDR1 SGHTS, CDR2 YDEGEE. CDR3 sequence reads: CASSRLAGIKTQYF. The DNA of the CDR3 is TGTGCCAGCAGTAGACTAGCGGGGATAAAGACCCAGTACTTC. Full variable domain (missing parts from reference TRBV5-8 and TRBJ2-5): EAGVTQSPTHLIKTRGQQATLRCSPISGHTSVYWYQQALGLGLQFLLWYDEGEERNRGNFPPRFSGRQFPNYSSELNVNALELEDSALYLCASSRLAGIKTQYFGPGTRLLVL.

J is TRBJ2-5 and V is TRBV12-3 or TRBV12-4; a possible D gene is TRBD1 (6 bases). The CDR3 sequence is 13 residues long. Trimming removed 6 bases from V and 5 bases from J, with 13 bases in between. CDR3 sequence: CASSPQGFETQYF. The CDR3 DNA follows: TGTGCCAGCAGCCCCCAGGGGTTTGAGACCCAGTACTTC.

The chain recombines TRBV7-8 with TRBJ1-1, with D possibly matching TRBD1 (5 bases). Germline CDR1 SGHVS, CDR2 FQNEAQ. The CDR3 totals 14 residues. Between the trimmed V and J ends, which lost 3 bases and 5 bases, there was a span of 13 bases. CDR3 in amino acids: CASSLVWGGTEAFF. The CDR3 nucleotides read TGTGCCAGCAGCTTGGTTTGGGGGGGAACTGAAGCTTTCTTT.

The CDR3: CASSDMSGGWGETQYF. The CDR3 DNA reads as TGTGCCAGCAGTGATATGTCAGGGGGCTGGGGAGAGACCCAGTACTTC. The rearrangement links TRBV6-1 to TRBJ2-5; 8 bases fit TRBD1. V was pared by 3 bases and J by 4 bases, with 10 bases of the junction left unmatched. CDR1 and CDR2 (germline): MNHNS, SASEGT. This CDR3 comprises 16 residues.

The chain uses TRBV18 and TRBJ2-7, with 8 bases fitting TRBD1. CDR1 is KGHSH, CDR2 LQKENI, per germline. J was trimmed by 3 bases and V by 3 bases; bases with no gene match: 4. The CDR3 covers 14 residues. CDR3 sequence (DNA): TGTGCCAGCTCACCGCGGGGACAGGACTACGAGCAGTACTTC. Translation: CASSPRGQDYEQYF.

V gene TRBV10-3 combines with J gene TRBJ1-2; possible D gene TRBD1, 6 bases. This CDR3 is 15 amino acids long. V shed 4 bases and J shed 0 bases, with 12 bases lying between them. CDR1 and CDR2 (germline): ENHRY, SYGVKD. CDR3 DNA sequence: TGTGCCATCAGTGGGACAGCTAAAGCTAACTATGGCTACACCTTC. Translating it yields CAISGTAKANYGYTF.

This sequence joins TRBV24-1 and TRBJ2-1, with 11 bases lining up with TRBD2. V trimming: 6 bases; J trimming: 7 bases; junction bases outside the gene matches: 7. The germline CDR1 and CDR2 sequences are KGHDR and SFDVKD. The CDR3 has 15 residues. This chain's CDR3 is CATSSSGRARNEQFF. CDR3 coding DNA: TGTGCCACCAGTAGTAGCGGGAGGGCGAGGAATGAGCAGTTCTTC.

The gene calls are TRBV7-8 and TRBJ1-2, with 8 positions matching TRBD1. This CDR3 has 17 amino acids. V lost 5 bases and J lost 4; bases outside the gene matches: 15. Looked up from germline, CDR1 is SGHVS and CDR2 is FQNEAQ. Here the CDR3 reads CASSPTGGGVTGYGYTF. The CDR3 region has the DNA TGTGCCAGCAGCCCTACAGGGGGGGGAGTTACCGGCTATGGCTACACCTTC.